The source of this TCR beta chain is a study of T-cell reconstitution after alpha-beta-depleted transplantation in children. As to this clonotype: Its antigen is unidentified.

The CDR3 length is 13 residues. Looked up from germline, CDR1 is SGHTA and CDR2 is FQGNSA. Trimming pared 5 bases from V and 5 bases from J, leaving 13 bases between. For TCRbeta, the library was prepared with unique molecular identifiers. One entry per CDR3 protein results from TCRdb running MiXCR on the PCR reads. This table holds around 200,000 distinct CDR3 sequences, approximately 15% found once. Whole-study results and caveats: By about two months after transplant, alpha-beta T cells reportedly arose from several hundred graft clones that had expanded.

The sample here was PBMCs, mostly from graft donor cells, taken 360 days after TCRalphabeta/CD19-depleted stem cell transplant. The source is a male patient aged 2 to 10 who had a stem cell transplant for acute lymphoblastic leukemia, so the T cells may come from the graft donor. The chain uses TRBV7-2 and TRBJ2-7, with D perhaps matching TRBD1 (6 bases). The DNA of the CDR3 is TGTGCCAGCAGCCCGTGGGGGCCCCACGAGCAGTACTTC. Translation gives CASSPWGPHEQYF.